Sequencing of this T cell receptor beta chain was carried out in a study of beta chain features in type 1 diabetes. Expressed TCRB transcripts were sequenced, since all the RNA that had been isolated was reverse transcribed. The protocol was immunoSEQ multiplex PCR, while the TCRdb copy is restricted to in-frame clones and leaves out a portion. The profile shows about 280,000 clones, about 15% of them singletons. On this clone itself: Its antigen is unknown.

Study-wide results and limits: Moderate yet significant TCRB CDR3 shortening was seen in Type 1 diabetes patients in all four CD4+ subsets.

The CDR3 totals 14 residues. V lost 6 bases to trimming and J lost 0 bases, with 11 bases between them. In germline, CDR1 is LNHDA, CDR2 SQIVND (reference sequence). Material for sequencing was naive CD4+ T cells from blood. The chain combines TRBV19 with TRBJ1-2; D not resolved. The clonotype originates from a man in his late teens or twenties with type 1 diabetes. CDR3: CASRGRRTNYGYTF. Written as DNA, the CDR3 is TGTGCCAGTAGGGGCAGGCGAACTAACTATGGCTACACCTTC.